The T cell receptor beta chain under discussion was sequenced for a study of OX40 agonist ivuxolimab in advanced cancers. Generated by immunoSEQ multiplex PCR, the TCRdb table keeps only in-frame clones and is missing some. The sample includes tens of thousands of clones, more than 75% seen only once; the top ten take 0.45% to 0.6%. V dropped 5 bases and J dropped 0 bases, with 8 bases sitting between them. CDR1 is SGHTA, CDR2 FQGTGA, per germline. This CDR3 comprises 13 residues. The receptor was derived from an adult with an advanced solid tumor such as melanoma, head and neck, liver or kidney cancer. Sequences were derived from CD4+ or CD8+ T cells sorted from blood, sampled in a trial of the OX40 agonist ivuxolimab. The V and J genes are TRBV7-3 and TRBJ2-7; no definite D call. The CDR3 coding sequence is TGTGCCAGCAGCCGCGAGGACTCCTACGAGCAGTACTTC. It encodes CASSREDSYEQYF.